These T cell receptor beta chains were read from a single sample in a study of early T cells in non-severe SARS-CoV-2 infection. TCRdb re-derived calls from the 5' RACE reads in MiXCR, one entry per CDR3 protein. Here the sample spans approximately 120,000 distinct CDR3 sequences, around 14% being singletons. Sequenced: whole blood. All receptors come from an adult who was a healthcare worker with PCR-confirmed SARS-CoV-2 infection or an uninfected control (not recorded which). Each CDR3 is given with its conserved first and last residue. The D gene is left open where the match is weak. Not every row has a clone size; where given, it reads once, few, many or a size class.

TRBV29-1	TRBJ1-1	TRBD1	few	CSVGTGDYTEAFF	TGCAGCGTTGGGACAGGCGATTACACTGAAGCTTTCTTT
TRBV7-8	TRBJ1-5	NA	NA	CASSLAGGYIYQPQHF	TGTGCCAGCAGCTTAGCCGGGGGTTACATCTATCAGCCCCAGCATTTT
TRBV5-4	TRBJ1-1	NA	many	CASNLPDSRDTEAFF	TGTGCCAGCAACCTTCCGGACAGCCGAGACACTGAAGCTTTCTTT
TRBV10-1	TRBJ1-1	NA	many	CASSESAQGGAFF	TGCGCCAGCAGTGAGTCGGCCCAGGGTGGTGCTTTCTTT
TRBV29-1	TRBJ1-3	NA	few	CSVVNEGAGNTIYF	TGCAGCGTGGTGAATGAGGGAGCTGGAAACACCATATATTTT
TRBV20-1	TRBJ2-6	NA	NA	CSARDGSSGANVLTF	TGCAGTGCTAGAGATGGGAGTTCTGGGGCCAACGTCCTGACTTTC
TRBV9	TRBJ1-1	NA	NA	CASSVEARGETEAFF	TGTGCCAGCAGCGTAGAGGCCCGGGGTGAGACTGAAGCTTTCTTT
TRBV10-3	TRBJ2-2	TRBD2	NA	CAISTGLAGGLNTGELFF	TGTGCCATCAGTACGGGACTAGCGGGGGGCCTGAACACCGGGGAGCTGTTTTTT
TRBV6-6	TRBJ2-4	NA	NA	CASSYSMGDTDIQYF	TGTGCCAGCAGTTACTCTATGGGGGACACGGACATTCAGTACTTC
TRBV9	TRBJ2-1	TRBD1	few	CASSVGDSSFYNEQFF	TGTGCCAGCAGCGTAGGGGACAGCAGCTTCTACAATGAGCAGTTCTTC
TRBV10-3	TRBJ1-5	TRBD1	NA	CAISPGQDPQPQHF	TGTGCCATCAGTCCGGGACAGGATCCTCAGCCCCAGCATTTT
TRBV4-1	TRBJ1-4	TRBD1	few	CARHRGVEKLFF	TGCGCCAGACACAGGGGAGTTGAAAAACTGTTTTTT
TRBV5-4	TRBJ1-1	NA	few	CASSRAGANTEAFF	TGTGCCAGCAGCAGAGCAGGGGCTAACACTGAAGCTTTCTTT
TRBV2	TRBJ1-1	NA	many	CAREAVEGWQSPMNTEAFF	TGTGCCAGAGAGGCCGTCGAGGGGTGGCAGAGTCCCATGAACACTGAAGCTTTCTTT
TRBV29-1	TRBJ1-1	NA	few	CSGTNTEAFF	TGCAGCGGGACGAACACTGAAGCTTTCTTT
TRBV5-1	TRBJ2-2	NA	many	CASSLGALDGELFF	TGCGCCAGCAGCTTGGGCGCGCTCGACGGGGAGCTGTTTTTT
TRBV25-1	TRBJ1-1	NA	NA	CASSEGGRTEAFF	TGTGCCAGCAGTGAAGGGGGCAGGACTGAAGCTTTCTTT
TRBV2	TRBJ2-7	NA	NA	CASRDPGVQYF	TGTGCCAGCAGAGACCCAGGGGTACAGTACTTC
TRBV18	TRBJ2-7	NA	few	CASSLNVDGDEQYF	TGTGCCAGCTCCCTTAATGTAGACGGGGACGAGCAGTACTTC
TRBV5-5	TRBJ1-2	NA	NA	CASSPSQFSNYGYTF	TGTGCCAGCAGCCCGAGTCAATTTTCCAACTATGGCTACACCTTC
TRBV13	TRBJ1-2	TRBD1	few	CASSLAGTGPYGYTF	TGTGCCAGCAGCTTAGCCGGGACAGGCCCCTATGGCTACACCTTC
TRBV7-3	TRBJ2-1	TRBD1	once	CASSLGTGQANEQFF	TGTGCCAGCAGCCTCGGGACAGGACAGGCCAATGAGCAGTTCTTC
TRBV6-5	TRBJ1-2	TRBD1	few	CASSYSPGQGVGYGYTF	TGTGCCAGCAGTTACTCACCGGGACAGGGGGTTGGCTATGGCTACACCTTC
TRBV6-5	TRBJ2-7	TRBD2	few	CASSSSGGGMNEQYF	TGTGCCAGCAGTTCCTCCGGGGGGGGCATGAACGAGCAGTACTTC
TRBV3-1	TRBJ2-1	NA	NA	CASSQAYNEQFF	TGTGCCAGCAGCCAAGCCTACAATGAGCAGTTCTTC
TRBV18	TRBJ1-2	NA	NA	CASSLREGEFDGYTF	TGTGCCAGCTCACTCCGGGAAGGGGAGTTCGATGGCTACACCTTC
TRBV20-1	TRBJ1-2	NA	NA	CSARLDGTNYGYTF	TGCAGTGCTAGACTGGACGGAACTAACTATGGCTACACCTTC
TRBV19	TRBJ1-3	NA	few	CASNQSPGNTIYF	TGTGCCAGTAATCAGAGCCCAGGAAACACCATATATTTT
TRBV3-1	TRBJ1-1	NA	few	CASSQVDGNTEAFF	TGTGCCAGCAGCCAAGTGGACGGGAACACTGAAGCTTTCTTT
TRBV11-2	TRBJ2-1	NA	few	CASSLSYGGRDEQFF	TGTGCCAGCAGCTTATCTTACGGGGGCCGCGATGAGCAGTTCTTC
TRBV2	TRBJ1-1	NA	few	CASGSEAEAFF	TGTGCCAGCGGGAGCGAGGCTGAAGCTTTCTTT
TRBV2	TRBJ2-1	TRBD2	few	CASSEARETWQFF	TGTGCCAGCAGTGAAGCGCGGGAGACATGGCAGTTCTTC
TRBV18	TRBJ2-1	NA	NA	CASSPARGLANEQFF	TGTGCCAGCTCACCAGCTAGGGGACTCGCTAATGAGCAGTTCTTC
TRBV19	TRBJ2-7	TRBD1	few	CASSQQGALSYEQYF	TGTGCCAGTAGTCAACAGGGGGCTCTATCCTACGAGCAGTACTTC
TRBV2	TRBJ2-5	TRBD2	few	CASRPSGGNQETQYF	TGTGCCAGCAGACCCTCGGGGGGGAACCAAGAGACCCAGTACTTC
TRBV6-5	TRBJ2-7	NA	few	CASRGHRSYEQYF	TGTGCCAGCAGAGGACACCGCTCCTACGAGCAGTACTTC
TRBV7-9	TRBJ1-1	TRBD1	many	CASSSLMGQESQAEAFF	TGTGCCAGCAGCTCTCTAATGGGACAGGAGTCTCAGGCTGAAGCTTTCTTT
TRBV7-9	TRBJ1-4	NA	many	CASSLGRNEKLFF	TGTGCCAGCAGCTTAGGCCGAAATGAAAAACTGTTTTTT
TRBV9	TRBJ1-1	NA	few	CASSDARVLSGTEAFF	TGTGCCAGCAGCGACGCCAGGGTGCTATCAGGGACTGAAGCTTTCTTT
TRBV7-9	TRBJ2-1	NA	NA	CASSQGRITYNEQFF	TGTGCCAGCAGCCAGGGACGGATCACCTACAATGAGCAGTTCTTC
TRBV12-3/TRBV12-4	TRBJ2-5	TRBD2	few	CASAWTSGQETQYF	TGTGCCAGCGCTTGGACTAGCGGGCAAGAGACCCAGTACTTC
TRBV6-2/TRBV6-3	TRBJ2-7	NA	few	CASSRTAYEQYF	TGTGCCAGCAGCCGGACAGCCTACGAGCAGTACTTC
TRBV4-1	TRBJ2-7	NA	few	CASSQDPDDGYEQYF	TGCGCCAGCAGCCAAGATCCGGACGACGGCTACGAGCAGTACTTC
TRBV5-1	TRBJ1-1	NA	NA	CASSLDGGTEAFF	TGCGCCAGCAGCTTGGATGGAGGAACTGAAGCTTTCTTT
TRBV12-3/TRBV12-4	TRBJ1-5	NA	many	CASSQDGRSNQPQHF	TGTGCCAGCAGTCAAGACGGCCGGAGCAATCAGCCCCAGCATTTT
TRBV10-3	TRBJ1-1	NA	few	CAISESRGRGEATEAFF	TGTGCCATCAGTGAGTCGAGAGGCAGGGGAGAAGCCACTGAAGCTTTCTTT
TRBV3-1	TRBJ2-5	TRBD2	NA	CASSQWAGGQETQYF	TGTGCCAGCAGCCAATGGGCCGGGGGGCAAGAGACCCAGTACTTC
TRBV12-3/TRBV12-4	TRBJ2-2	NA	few	CASSFNPPSSTGELFF	TGTGCCAGCAGTTTTAATCCCCCGTCGAGCACCGGGGAGCTGTTTTTT
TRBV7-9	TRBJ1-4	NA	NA	CASSSPTGTNEKLFF	TGTGCCAGCAGCAGCCCGACAGGAACTAATGAAAAACTGTTTTTT
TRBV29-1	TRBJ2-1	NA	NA	CSVRLFSEQFF	TGCAGCGTTCGGCTCTTCAGTGAGCAGTTCTTC
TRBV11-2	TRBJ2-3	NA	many	CASSLAGPADTQYF	TGTGCCAGCAGCTTAGCGGGCCCGGCAGATACGCAGTATTTT
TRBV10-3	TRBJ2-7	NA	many	CAIAGPGPYEQYF	TGTGCCATCGCGGGGCCGGGGCCCTACGAGCAGTACTTC
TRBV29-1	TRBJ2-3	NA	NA	CSYRRTDTQYF	TGCAGCTACCGACGCACAGATACGCAGTATTTT
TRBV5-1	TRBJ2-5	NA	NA	CASSIGQPQETQYF	TGCGCCAGCAGCATCGGACAGCCTCAAGAGACCCAGTACTTC
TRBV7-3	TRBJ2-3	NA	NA	CASSSQGTTDTQYF	TGTGCCAGCAGCTCCCAGGGTACGACAGATACGCAGTATTTT
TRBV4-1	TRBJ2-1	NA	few	CASREREEQFF	TGCGCCAGCAGAGAACGAGAGGAGCAGTTCTTC
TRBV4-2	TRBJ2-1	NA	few	CASSRPNSGGGNEQFF	TGTGCCAGCAGCAGGCCGAATAGCGGTGGAGGGAATGAGCAGTTCTTC
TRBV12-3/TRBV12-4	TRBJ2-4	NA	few	CASSFRGPIQYF	TGTGCCAGCAGTTTCCGGGGACCGATTCAGTACTTC
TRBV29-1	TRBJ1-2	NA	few	CSVEEGTPGYTF	TGCAGCGTTGAAGAGGGGACACCGGGCTACACCTTC